This TCR beta chain was recorded in a study of shared clonotypes between healthy human individuals. The wider study: Aged between 18 and 49, the donors were a couple of women and a few men. The study used three CD4 naive, three CD4 memory, two CD8 naive and one CD8 memory plate per donor. The study, taken as a whole, reports: Rarefaction showed that sequencing of sorted subsets was incomplete (despite large depth). Estimated richness was generally greater in naive than memory subsets.

Germline trimming cut 4 bases from V and 0 bases from J; bases unmatched to any gene: 5. The CDR3 sequence is 15 residues long. CDR1 and CDR2 (germline): MGHRA, YSYEKL. Details on this clone: Its specificity is unknown.

TCRdb keeps only in-frame clones here, not all; method: immunoSEQ multiplex PCR. The sample lists under 2.5 million clones; 92% were seen once. The sequence came from a man between 18 and 35 years old in good health. Some clones in this sample may be carry-over from other donors' samples. Sequenced: naive CD4+ T cells from PBMCs. This sample's subset: CD45RA+ positively selected. This rearrangement joins TRBV4-1 to TRBJ2-7; 8 nucleotides match TRBD2. The CDR3 region is CASSLLAGSSYEQYF. CDR3 sequence (DNA): TGCGCCAGCAGCCTCTTAGCGGGATCCTCCTACGAGCAGTACTTC.